Shown below are 9 T cell receptor beta chains from a single sample sequenced in a study of control samples from healthy donors and cancer patients. The protocol was immunoSEQ multiplex PCR, while the TCRdb copy is restricted to in-frame clones and leaves out a portion. The sample lists about 80,000 clones, 91% occurring once. The material sequenced was blood. These receptors all stem from a man aged 50 or older in good health.

Comment on this clone: The sample holds other DNA sequences that translate to the same CDR3. The gene calls are TRBV24-1 and TRBJ2-5; 8 bases match TRBD2. V shed 2 bases and J 5 bases; nucleotides not matched to a gene: 9. There are 16 residues in the CDR3. The germline CDR1 and CDR2 sequences are KGHDR and SFDVKD. This chain's CDR3 is CATSDSNGLAGETQYF. CDR3 nucleotide sequence: TGTGCCACCAGTGATTCGAACGGACTAGCAGGCGAGACCCAGTACTTC.

V and J are TRBV5-1 and TRBJ2-4; 8 bases are shared with TRBD1. J lost 6 bases, V lost 0 bases, and 2 bases had no gene match. The CDR3 runs to 14 residues. In germline, CDR1 is SGHRS, CDR2 YFSETQ. DNA for the CDR3: TGCGCCAGCAGCTTGGCAGGGGGCACAAACATTCAGTACTTC. Amino acids: CASSLAGGTNIQYF. Full variable domain (rest looked up from reference TRBV5-1 and TRBJ2-4): KAGVTQTPRYLIKTRGQQVTLSCSPISGHRSVSWYQQTPGQGLQFLFEYFSETQRNKGNFPGRFSGRQFSNSRSEMNVSTLELGDSALYLCASSLAGGTNIQYFGAGTRLSVL.

This chain links TRBV27 with TRBJ2-6; no firm D call. The germline V gene has CDR1 MNHEY and CDR2 SMNVEV (reference sequence). The CDR3 consists of 18 residues. V dropped 7 bases and J dropped 0 bases, with 19 bases sitting between them. In DNA form, the CDR3 reads TGTGCCAGCACCTCCTCTTGGTTGGAGAGCTCTGGGGCCAACGTCCTGACTTTC. Encoded protein: CASTSSWLESSGANVLTF.

This sequence joins TRBV10-2 and TRBJ1-5; D perhaps matches TRBD1 (5 bases). Germline V gives CDR1 WSHSY, CDR2 SAAADI. This CDR3 spans 15 amino acids. V was pared by 2 bases and J by 2 bases, with 10 bases between. CDR3 sequence: CASSEGRGGNQPQHF. The CDR3 nucleotides are TGCGCCAGCAGTGAGGGGCGGGGGGGCAATCAGCCCCAGCATTTT.

The chain joins TRBV9 to TRBJ1-6; D might be TRBD1 (6 bases). V lost 4 bases, J lost 5 bases, and 19 bases lay in between. Per germline, CDR1 SGDLS and CDR2 YYNGEE. The CDR3 consists of 17 residues. The CDR3 loop is CASSPREGEADNSPLHF. DNA of the CDR3: TGTGCCAGCAGCCCTCGGGAGGGGGAGGCTGATAATTCACCCCTCCACTTT.

The rearrangement uses TRBV3-1 (or the pseudogene TRBV3-2) and TRBJ2-7; D perhaps matches TRBD1 (6 bases). V lost 6 bases and J lost 5, with 14 bases in between. The CDR3 runs to 13 residues. Germline V gene sequence: CDR1 LGHDT, CDR2 YNNKEL (reference sequence). CDR3 region: CASRPGTRNEQYF. Written as DNA, the CDR3 is TGTGCCAGCAGACCAGGGACAAGAAACGAGCAGTACTTC.

This clone was seen once. The chain employs TRBV5-1 and TRBJ2-7; possible D gene TRBD1, 6 bases. The CDR3 consists of 14 residues. Germline CDR1 and CDR2: SGHRS and YFSETQ. Trimming pared 4 bases from V and 0 bases from J, leaving 11 bases between. The CDR3 DNA sequence: TGCGCCAGCAGCCGACAGGCTAGCTCCTACGAGCAGTACTTC. This codes for CASSRQASSYEQYF.

The J gene is TRBJ2-3, the V gene TRBV4-3; maybe TRBD2 (6 bases). The V end was cut by 0 bases, the J end by 3 bases, with 10 bases between. The CDR3 runs to 15 residues. Germline CDR1 and CDR2: LGHNA and YSLEER. The CDR3 spells CASSQDIGGTDTQYF. In nucleotides, the CDR3 is TGCGCCAGCAGCCAAGATATCGGGGGTACAGATACGCAGTATTTT.

The rearrangement links TRBV27 to TRBJ2-1; a possible D gene is TRBD2 (7 bases). Germline V gene lookup returns CDR1 MNHEY and CDR2 SMNVEV (reference sequence). The length of the CDR3 is 15 residues. Deletions cut 2 bases from V and 9 bases from J, with 17 bases between. The CDR3 bases are TGTGCCAGCAGTTTAGGGGGGGCGTTCTTTGGTGAGCAGTTCTTC. Protein sequence: CASSLGGAFFGEQFF.